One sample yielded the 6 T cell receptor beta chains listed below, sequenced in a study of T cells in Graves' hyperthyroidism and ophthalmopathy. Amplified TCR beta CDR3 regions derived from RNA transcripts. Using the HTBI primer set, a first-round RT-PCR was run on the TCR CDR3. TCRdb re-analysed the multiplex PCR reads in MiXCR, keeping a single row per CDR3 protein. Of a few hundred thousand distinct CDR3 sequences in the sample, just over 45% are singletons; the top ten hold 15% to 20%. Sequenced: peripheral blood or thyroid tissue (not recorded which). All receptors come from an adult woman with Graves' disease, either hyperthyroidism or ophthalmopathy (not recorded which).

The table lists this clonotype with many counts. This CDR3 is CASSLGGRSPEKLFF. The CDR3, as DNA: TGTGCCAGCAGCTTAGGGGGACGGAGCCCTGAAAAACTGTTTTTT. The chain links TRBV7-3 to TRBJ1-4; D is possibly TRBD1 (5 bases). CDR3 length: 15 residues. Deletions cut 2 bases from V and 7 bases from J, with 14 bases between. Per germline, CDR1 SGHTA and CDR2 FQGTGA.

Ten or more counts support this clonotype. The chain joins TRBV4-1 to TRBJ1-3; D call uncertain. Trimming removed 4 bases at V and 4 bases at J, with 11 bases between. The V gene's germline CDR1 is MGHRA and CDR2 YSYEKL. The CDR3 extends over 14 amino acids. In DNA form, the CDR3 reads TGCGCCAGCAGCCCGCGGATCTCCGGAAACACCATATATTTT. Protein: CASSPRISGNTIYF.

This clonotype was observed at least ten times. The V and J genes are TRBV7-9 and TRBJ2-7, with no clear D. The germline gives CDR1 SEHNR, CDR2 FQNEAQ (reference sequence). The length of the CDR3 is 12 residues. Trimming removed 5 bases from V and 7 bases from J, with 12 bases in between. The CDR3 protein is CASSPTLWEQYF. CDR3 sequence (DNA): TGTGCCAGCAGCCCGACCTTGTGGGAGCAGTACTTC.

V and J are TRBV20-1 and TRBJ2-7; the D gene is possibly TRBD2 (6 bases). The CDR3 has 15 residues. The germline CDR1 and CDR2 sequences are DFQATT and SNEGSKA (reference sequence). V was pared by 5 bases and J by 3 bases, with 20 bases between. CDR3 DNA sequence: TGCAGTGCTGGCCAAGGAGGGCCCCTTGACTACGAGCAGTACTTC. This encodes CSAGQGGPLDYEQYF.

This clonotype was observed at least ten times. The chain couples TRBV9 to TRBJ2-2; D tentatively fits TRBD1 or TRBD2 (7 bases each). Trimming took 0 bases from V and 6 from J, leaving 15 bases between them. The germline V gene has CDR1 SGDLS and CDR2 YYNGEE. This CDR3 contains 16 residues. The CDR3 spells CASSVAGQAGAGELFF. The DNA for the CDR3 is TGTGCCAGCAGCGTAGCCGGACAGGCGGGGGCCGGGGAGCTGTTTTTT.

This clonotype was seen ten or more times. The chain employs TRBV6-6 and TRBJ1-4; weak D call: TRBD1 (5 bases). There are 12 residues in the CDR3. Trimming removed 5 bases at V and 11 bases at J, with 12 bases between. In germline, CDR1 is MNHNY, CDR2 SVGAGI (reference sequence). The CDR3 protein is CASSDEWGKLFF. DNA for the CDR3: TGTGCCAGCAGTGATGAATGGGGGAAACTGTTTTTT.